The clone carrying this T cell receptor beta chain was recorded a few times. Its antigen is not known. This specimen belongs to a study of cytomegalovirus exposure and HLA in healthy donors. Trimming removed 1 base at V and 3 bases at J, with 6 bases between. Per the germline V gene, CDR1 is KGHSH and CDR2 is LQKENI. The CDR3 contains 13 residues. The PCR was carried out with 60 Vbeta primers and 13 Jbeta primers. The protocol was immunoSEQ multiplex PCR, while the TCRdb copy is restricted to in-frame clones and leaves out a portion. The data contain around 67,000 clones, around 89% of them seen just once; the ten biggest clones take up around an eighth. Whole-study results and caveats: As confirmed in vitro, a few CMV-associated chains were specific for CMV antigens.

This clonotype originated in a woman aged 30 to 39 in good health and CMV-seropositive. V and J are TRBV18 and TRBJ1-1, with D possibly being TRBD1 (5 bases). Material: PBMCs. The CDR3 protein is CASSPLGDTEAFF. The CDR3 DNA follows: TGTGCCAGCTCACCACTAGGGGACACTGAAGCTTTCTTT.